This T cell receptor beta chain is from a study of OX40 agonist ivuxolimab in advanced cancers. CDR3 size: 14 residues. V was trimmed by 0 bases and J by 2 bases, leaving 7 bases between them. Germline values: CDR1 SGHKS, CDR2 YYEKEE (reference sequence). TCRdb's copy holds only in-frame clones and misses some; the assay was immunoSEQ multiplex PCR. The sample records approximately 45,000 clones, more than 70% being singletons. This specimen consisted of CD4+ or CD8+ T cells sorted from blood, obtained in a trial of the OX40 agonist ivuxolimab. This TCR derives from an adult with an advanced solid tumor such as melanoma, head and neck, liver or kidney cancer. The chain combines TRBV5-5 with TRBJ2-3; D is uncertain. The CDR3 sequence: CASSLGSATDTQYF. The CDR3 nucleotides are TGTGCCAGCAGCTTGGGGTCTGCCACAGATACGCAGTATTTT.